Following are 27 T cell receptor beta chains from one sample sequenced in a study of cytomegalovirus exposure and HLA in healthy donors. The study ran its PCR with 60 Vbeta and 13 Jbeta primers. Sequenced by immunoSEQ multiplex PCR; TCRdb stores in-frame clones only, minus some. The data hold about 200,000 clones, with roughly four fifths observed a single time. Sequencing was done on a sample of PBMCs. All receptors derive from a woman aged 18-35 years in good health and CMV-seronegative.

The chain employs TRBV10-2 and TRBJ1-1; D may be TRBD1 (5 bases). Trimming removed 1 base at V and 2 bases at J, with 8 bases between. The CDR3 is 14 residues long. The germline V gene has CDR1 WSHSY and CDR2 SAAADI. The CDR3 reads CASSEYQGNTEAFF. In nucleotides, the CDR3 is TGCGCCAGCAGTGAGTATCAGGGTAACACTGAAGCTTTCTTT.

This sequence joins TRBV6-5 and TRBJ1-2; 11 nucleotides match TRBD1. From germline, CDR1 is MNHEY and CDR2 SVGAGI. Trimming removed 2 bases from V and 7 bases from J; junction bases left unmatched: 3. This CDR3 region has 14 residues. In DNA, the CDR3 is TGTGCCAGCAGTTACGCCGGGACAGGGGGTGGCTACACCTTC. Protein product: CASSYAGTGGGYTF.

The rearrangement joins TRBV11-3 to TRBJ2-5; no definite D call. CDR1 and CDR2 (germline): SGHNT, YENEEA. This CDR3 has 12 amino acids. The V and J ends lost 4 bases and 4 bases respectively, with 7 bases between them. DNA of the CDR3: TGTGCCAGCAGCTCTCTAGGAGAGACCCAGTACTTC. It specifies CASSSLGETQYF.

The rearrangement links TRBV2 to TRBJ2-7; 11 bases are a match to TRBD2. This CDR3 comprises 15 residues. Germline V gene data show CDR1 as SNHLY and CDR2 as FYNNEI. V trimming: 6 bases; J trimming: 0 bases; junction bases outside the gene matches: 4. CDR3 in amino acids: CASSATSGSSYEQYV. The CDR3 coding sequence is TGTGCCAGCAGCGCCACTAGCGGGAGCTCCTACGAGCAGTACGTC.

For this clone: The junction does not match germline at one end; this may be a read error. J is TRBJ1-5 and V is TRBV4-1; a weak D match, TRBD1 (5 bases). CDR3 length equals 16 residues. Germline V lookup: CDR1 MGHRA, CDR2 YSYEKL. CDR3 in DNA: TGCGTCAGCAGCCAAGAGGGACTCTATAGCAATCAGCCCCAGCATTTT. It is translated as CVSSQEGLYSNQPQHF.

The rearrangement uses TRBV19 and TRBJ1-1, with a tentative D call TRBD1 (6 bases). Germline V gene data show CDR1 as LNHDA and CDR2 as SQIVND (reference sequence). The CDR3 is made up of 19 amino acids. V was clipped by 5 bases and J by 0 bases, with 25 bases between them. The CDR3 nucleotides are TGTGCCAGTAGTTTCGGACAGATACGAGGGAATGCAATGAACACTGAAGCTTTCTTT. Protein product: CASSFGQIRGNAMNTEAFF.

V is TRBV5-8 and J is TRBJ1-4; 8 positions agree with TRBD1. The V gene end was trimmed by 4 bases and the J gene end by 8 bases; junction bases not matched to a gene: 10. The CDR3 spans 15 residues. The germline V gene encodes CDR1 SGHTS and CDR2 YDEGEE. The CDR3 sequence: CASSPGLAGGEKLFF. The CDR3 DNA sequence: TGTGCCAGCAGCCCTGGACTCGCAGGGGGCGAAAAACTGTTTTTT.

The V call is TRBV30, the J call TRBJ1-5; D perhaps matches TRBD1 (6 bases). Trimming pared 0 bases from V and 3 bases from J, leaving 15 bases between. Germline V gene lookup returns CDR1 GTSNPN and CDR2 SVGIG (reference sequence). This CDR3 is 16 amino acids long. The CDR3 nucleotides read TGTGCCTGGAGTGTACCCCATCGGACAGACAATCAGCCCCAGCATTTT. Protein sequence: CAWSVPHRTDNQPQHF.

The J gene is TRBJ2-6, the V gene TRBV7-2, with D perhaps matching TRBD1 (6 bases). The CDR3 consists of 18 residues. Germline lookup yields CDR1 SGHTA and CDR2 FQGNSA. V gave up 1 base and J gave up 3 bases, with 16 bases separating them. CDR3 protein: CASSLGTGPGLGANVLTF. The DNA of the CDR3 is TGTGCCAGCAGCTTAGGAACAGGGCCGGGTCTTGGGGCCAACGTCCTGACTTTC. Supplemented by reference TRBV7-2 and TRBJ2-6, the full variable domain reads GAGVSQSPSNKVTEKGKDVELRCDPISGHTALYWYRQSLGQGLEFLIYFQGNSAPDKSGLPSDRFSAERTGGSVSTLTIQRTQQEDSAVYLCASSLGTGPGLGANVLTFGAGSRLTVL.

V and J are TRBV19 and TRBJ2-1; D is ambiguous. The V end was cut by 4 bases, the J end by 6 bases, with 10 bases between. The CDR3 is made up of 13 amino acids. Germline V gene sequence: CDR1 LNHDA, CDR2 SQIVND (reference sequence). The CDR3 reads CASSTRGPNEQFF. CDR3 coding DNA: TGTGCCAGTAGTACTAGAGGCCCCAATGAGCAGTTCTTC.

This rearrangement joins TRBV11-2 to TRBJ2-7, with D maybe TRBD2 (5 bases). Germline CDR1 is SGHAT and CDR2 is FQNNGV. The CDR3 has 14 residues. V was pared by 1 base and J by 0 bases, with 7 bases between. The CDR3 region has the DNA TGTGCCAGCAGCTTAGCGGGAAACTCCTACGAGCAGTACTTC. Protein sequence: CASSLAGNSYEQYF. Full variable domain (outside the CDR3, taken from reference TRBV11-2 and TRBJ2-7): EAGVAQSPRYKIIEKRQSVAFWCNPISGHATLYWYQQILGQGPKLLIQFQNNGVVDDSQLPKDRFSAERLKGVDSTLKIQPAKLEDSAVYLCASSLAGNSYEQYFGPGTRLTVT.

This clone was counted only a few times. The rearrangement uses TRBV29-1 and TRBJ1-1; tentatively, D is TRBD1 (5 bases). This CDR3 has 13 residues. V dropped 4 bases and J dropped 2 bases, with 11 bases sitting between them. The germline V gene encodes CDR1 SQVTM and CDR2 ANQGSEA. The CDR3 DNA reads TGCAGCGTTGTAAGGGGTGTAAACACTGAAGCTTTCTTT. It codes for CSVVRGVNTEAFF.

The rearrangement joins TRBV7-2 to TRBJ2-7; 7 nucleotides match TRBD2. The germline gives CDR1 SGHTA, CDR2 FQGNSA. V shed 6 bases, J shed 2 bases, and the junction held 10 bases outside the gene matches. This CDR3 spans 15 amino acids. The CDR3 nucleotides are TGTGCCAGCAGGGTTAGCGGGCACCAGACCTACGAGCAGTACTTC. The encoded protein is CASRVSGHQTYEQYF.

This clone has only a few counts. This sequence joins TRBV28 and TRBJ1-1; 9 nucleotides line up with TRBD1. The CDR3 is 14 residues long. J lost 11 bases, V lost 4 bases, and 11 bases had no gene match. Looked up from germline, CDR1 is MDHEN and CDR2 is SYDVKM. CDR3 in DNA: TGTGCCAGCAGTTATATGTCGGGACAGGGTTTGGCTTTCTTT. Amino acid sequence: CASSYMSGQGLAFF. Combining the CDR3 with reference TRBV28 and TRBJ1-1 gives the whole variable domain DVKVTQSSRYLVKRTGEKVFLECVQDMDHENMFWYRQDPGLGLRLIYFSYDVKMKEKGDIPEGYSVSREKKERFSLILESASTNQTSMYLCASSYMSGQGLAFFGQGTRLTVV.

The gene calls are TRBV5-4 and TRBJ2-3; 9 bases are shared with TRBD1. V gave up 3 bases and J gave up 4 bases; unmatched junction bases: 6. CDR1 is SGHNT, CDR2 YYREEE, per germline (reference sequence). This CDR3 contains 15 residues. For the CDR3, the DNA is TGTGCCAGCAGCTGGGGACAGGGAGGCGCAGATACGCAGTATTTT. It codes for CASSWGQGGADTQYF.

This chain links TRBV10-1 with TRBJ1-1; possibly TRBD1 for D (6 bases). This CDR3 spans 15 amino acids. Per germline, CDR1 WNHNN and CDR2 SYGVQD (reference sequence). V shed 7 bases and J shed 1 base, with 16 bases lying between them. The CDR3 reads CASTPKGTPNTEAFF. DNA of the CDR3: TGCGCCAGCACCCCTAAGGGGACACCGAACACTGAAGCTTTCTTT.

The chain has TRBV6-5 and TRBJ1-4, with 7 bases lining up with TRBD1. From germline, CDR1 is MNHEY and CDR2 SVGAGI. Losses at the gene ends were 5 bases for V and 8 bases for J; bases not matched to a gene: 2. CDR3 length: 12 residues. The CDR3 DNA follows: TGTGCCAGCAGTCCGGGACAGGAAAAACTGTTTTTT. This translates into CASSPGQEKLFF.

This clone was observed a few times. CDR3 nucleotides: TGTGCCAGCAGTGGCCCTCCGGGACTCAACTACGAGCAGTACGTC. Translating gives CASSGPPGLNYEQYV. The chain uses TRBV6-5 and TRBJ2-7; a weak D match, TRBD2 (6 bases). V shed 5 bases and J shed 3 bases, with 17 bases lying between them. The CDR3 loop spans 15 amino acids. Germline CDR1 is MNHEY and CDR2 is SVGAGI.

The CDR3 nucleotides are TGTGCCAGCCTCCTTGGAGTAGGGACAGAGTATACCGGGGAGCTGTTTTTT. Its translation: CASLLGVGTEYTGELFF. V gene TRBV28 combines with J gene TRBJ2-2, with TRBD1 matching over 7 bases. CDR1 and CDR2 (germline): MDHEN, SYDVKM. This CDR3 contains 17 residues. J lost 5 bases, V lost 8 bases, and 17 bases had no gene match.

This chain links TRBV9 with TRBJ2-1; 13 nucleotides match TRBD2. V gave up 0 bases and J gave up 7 bases; unmatched junction bases: 10. The CDR3 consists of 18 residues. Germline V gene sequence: CDR1 SGDLS, CDR2 YYNGEE. The chain's CDR3 is CASSVAMRGLAGINEQFF. CDR3 DNA: TGTGCCAGCAGCGTAGCTATGAGGGGACTAGCGGGGATAAATGAGCAGTTCTTC.

The gene calls are TRBV19 and TRBJ1-1; 9 positions agree with TRBD1. CDR1 LNHDA and CDR2 SQIVND come from the germline V gene (reference sequence). The J segment lost 7 bases and the V segment lost 8 bases, leaving 8 bases of the junction unmatched. The CDR3 contains 13 residues. CDR3: CASPYDRGGEAFF. The CDR3 bases are TGTGCCAGTCCTTACGACAGGGGGGGTGAAGCTTTCTTT.

About this clone itself: This may come from a read error, since a much larger clone is one base off. The chain recombines TRBV14 with TRBJ1-2; 7 nucleotides match TRBD1. The CDR3 sequence is 16 residues long. V was pared by 0 bases and J by 0 bases, with 4 bases of the junction left unmatched. Germline assignment: CDR1 SGHDN and CDR2 FVKESK. The CDR3 spells CASSQEDRRANYGYTF. The CDR3, as DNA: TGTGCCAGCAGCCAAGAGGACAGGAGAGCTAACTATGGCTACACCTTC.

The chain couples TRBV6-1 to TRBJ1-5; 7 nucleotides match TRBD1. The germline V gene encodes CDR1 MNHNS and CDR2 SASEGT. The CDR3 totals 16 residues. V dropped 3 bases and J dropped 1; count of bases not matched to a gene: 6. DNA for the CDR3: TGTGCCAGCAGTGATCCAGGGGGAACGAGCAATCAGCCCCAGCATTTT. This sequence encodes CASSDPGGTSNQPQHF.

This clone has a handful of counts. The chain uses TRBV4-2 and TRBJ1-2, with D perhaps TRBD1 (5 bases). Germline CDR1 LGHNA, CDR2 YNFKEQ. Trimming removed 6 bases from V and 2 bases from J, with 13 bases in between. CDR3 size: 14 residues. This chain's CDR3 is CASRGGLGNYGYTF. The CDR3 nucleotides are TGTGCCAGCAGGGGGGGACTTGGGAACTATGGCTACACCTTC.

Notes on this clone: One end of the junction varies from germline; a read error may be responsible. The chain links TRBV7-9 to TRBJ2-1; 7 nucleotides match TRBD2. The CDR3 is 16 residues long. Germline CDR1 SEHNR, CDR2 FQNEAQ (reference sequence). The CDR3 loop is CASSWLAGVSSNEQFF. Written as DNA, the CDR3 is TGTGCCAGCAGCTGGTTGGCGGGAGTCTCCTCCAATGAGCAGTTCTTC.

The V and J genes are TRBV7-8 and TRBJ2-3; the D gene is possibly TRBD2 (6 bases). V lost 4 bases to trimming and J lost 1 base, with 18 bases between them. This CDR3 has 17 residues. Germline lookup yields CDR1 SGHVS and CDR2 FQNEAQ. In DNA form, the CDR3 reads TGTGCCAGCAGCTGGTTAAATACTAGCATCCGCACAGATACGCAGTATTTT. Its protein product is CASSWLNTSIRTDTQYF.

This chain links TRBV4-2 with TRBJ2-2; D possibly corresponds to TRBD2 (6 bases). This CDR3 is built from 16 residues. Trimming took off 2 bases at V and 7 bases at J, with 17 bases between the two ends. Germline V gives CDR1 LGHNA, CDR2 YNFKEQ. The CDR3, as DNA: TGTGCCAGCAGCCAACCCGTGGGGGAGGAGTTCGGGGAGCTGTTTTTT. Amino acids: CASSQPVGEEFGELFF.